This TCR beta chain is drawn from a study of spatial heterogeneity in lung cancer. V shed 3 bases and J shed 3 bases, with 6 bases lying between them. In germline, CDR1 is DFQATT, CDR2 SNEGSKA (reference sequence). CDR3 length: 13 residues. TCRdb passed the 5' RACE reads through MiXCR, listing each CDR3 protein once. The sample lists around 75,000 distinct CDR3 sequences, roughly 13% occurring once. Indicated time point: sample taken at primary tumor resection. No cell sorting; template was whole RNA from tumor, lung tissue or PBMC. The donors, more than 55 patients with untreated early-stage non-small cell lung cancer, provided the samples.

The TCR originated in a male donor with early-stage non-small cell lung cancer. Sequenced here: PBMCs, sampled at surgery. The chain recombines TRBV20-1 with TRBJ1-6; D perhaps matches TRBD1 (5 bases). The CDR3 DNA sequence: TGCAGTGCTAGGACAGTCTATAATTCACCCCTCCACTTT. Translated, it gives CSARTVYNSPLHF.